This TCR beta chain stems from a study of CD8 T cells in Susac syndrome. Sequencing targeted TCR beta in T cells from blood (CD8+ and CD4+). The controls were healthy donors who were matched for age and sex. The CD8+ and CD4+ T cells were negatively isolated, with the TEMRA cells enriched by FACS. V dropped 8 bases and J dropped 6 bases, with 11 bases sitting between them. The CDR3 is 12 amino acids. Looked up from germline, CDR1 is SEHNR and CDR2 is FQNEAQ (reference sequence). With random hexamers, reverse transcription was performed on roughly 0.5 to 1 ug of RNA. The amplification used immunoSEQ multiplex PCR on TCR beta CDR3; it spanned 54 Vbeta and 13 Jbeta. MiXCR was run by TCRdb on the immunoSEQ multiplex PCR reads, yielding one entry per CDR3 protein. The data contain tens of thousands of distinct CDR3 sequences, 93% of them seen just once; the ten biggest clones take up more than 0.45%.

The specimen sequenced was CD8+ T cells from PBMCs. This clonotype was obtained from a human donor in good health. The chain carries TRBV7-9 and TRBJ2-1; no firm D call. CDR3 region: CASGPDGNEQFF. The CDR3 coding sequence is TGTGCCAGCGGACCTGACGGCAATGAGCAGTTCTTC.